One and the same sample provided the 22 T cell receptor beta chains below, sequenced in a study of metastatic and nonmetastatic thyroid tumors. Thyroid surgery took place with no prior treatment in any patient. TCRdb re-called clones via MiXCR from the PCR reads. Of 65,000 to 70,000 clones in the sample, over 12% were seen once. The sample consisted of blood. All receptors come from a male donor with papillary thyroid cancer or a benign thyroid nodule (not recorded which). Some clones in this sample may be carry-over from other donors' samples.

This clone came up a few times. One end of the junction fails to match germline, which may point to a read error. The V call is TRBV6-6, the J call TRBJ1-1, with D perhaps matching TRBD1 (6 bases). This CDR3 has 14 residues. The germline CDR1 and CDR2 sequences are MNHNY and SVGAGI (reference sequence). The CDR3 is CASSYSWGQTEAFF. The CDR3 DNA sequence: TGTGCCAGCAGTTACTCCTGGGGGCAAACTGAAGCTTTTTTT.

This clone has just a few counts. A much more abundant neighbour one base away suggests this may be a read error. This same CDR3 is encoded by further DNA sequences in the sample. The chain has TRBV19 and TRBJ2-3; perhaps TRBD1 as D (5 bases). This CDR3 is 17 amino acids long. Germline V gene sequence: CDR1 LNHDA, CDR2 SQIVND (reference sequence). The ends were cut back, 4 bases at V and 4 bases at J, with 21 bases in the middle. CDR3 nucleotide sequence: TGTGCCAGTAGTACGTCGACTGACAGTTTTAGGTCAGATACGCAGTATTTT. Protein sequence: CASSTSTDSFRSDTQYF. The full variable domain, its missing parts supplied by reference TRBV19 and TRBJ2-3, is DGGITQSPKYLFRKEGQNVTLSCEQNLNHDAMYWYRQDPGQGLRLIYYSQIVNDFQKGDIAEGYSVSREKKESFPLTVTSAQKNPTAFYLCASSTSTDSFRSDTQYFGPGTRLTVL.

This clone was found many times. The V gene is TRBV19, the J gene TRBJ2-1; no clear D gene. CDR1 and CDR2 (germline): LNHDA, SQIVND (reference sequence). This CDR3 is 13 amino acids long. V was pared by 5 bases and J by 0 bases, with 5 bases between. DNA for the CDR3: TGTGCCAGTAGTCTATCCTCCTACAATGAGCAGTTCTTC. Translated: CASSLSSYNEQFF.

There are many counts of this clone. This chain connects TRBV30 to TRBJ1-1, with D unclear. V lost 4 bases and J 1 base, leaving 4 bases between the germline ends. The germline CDR1 and CDR2 sequences are GTSNPN and SVGIG (reference sequence). The CDR3 length is 11 residues. CDR3 in amino acids: CAWNENTEAFF. CDR3 nucleotide sequence: TGTGCCTGGAACGAGAACACTGAAGCTTTCTTT.

This clone was seen at least ten times. The rearrangement uses TRBV5-1 and TRBJ2-1, with TRBD2 matching over 7 bases. This CDR3 is built from 15 residues. The V gene's germline CDR1 is SGHRS and CDR2 YFSETQ. V lost 1 base and J lost 5; bases outside the gene matches: 6. CDR3 DNA sequence: TGCGCCAGCAGCTTGAGGGTAGCGGGTCACAATGAGCAGTTCTTC. This encodes CASSLRVAGHNEQFF.

In its sample, this clone was seen many times. The junction departs from the called germline gene at one end, perhaps through a read error. This chain links TRBV20-1 with TRBJ1-1, with a possible D match to TRBD1 (5 bases). The length of the CDR3 is 12 residues. CDR1 DFQATT and CDR2 SNEGSKA come from the germline V gene (reference sequence). The CDR3 DNA reads TGCAGTGCTAGAGATATTGGGACCGATGGACTCTTT. The encoded protein is CSARDIGTDGLF.

This clone was counted at least ten times. V usage is TRBV6-5 and J usage is TRBJ2-7; D remains ambiguous. Germline V gives CDR1 MNHEY, CDR2 SVGAGI. This CDR3 has 13 residues. The V gene lost 2 bases and the J gene lost 2 bases, with 7 bases spanning the gap. CDR3 residues: CASSYPGPYEQYF. The CDR3 DNA sequence: TGTGCCAGCAGTTACCCCGGACCCTACGAGCAGTACTTC.

The sample holds a few counts of this clone. This chain uses TRBV30 with TRBJ1-2, with a weak D call TRBD1 (6 bases). CDR1 and CDR2 from the germline V gene are GTSNPN and SVGIG (reference sequence). Trimming shortened V by 3 bases and J by 4 bases, and 12 bases separated the two germline ends. CDR3 length equals 13 residues. The CDR3, as DNA: TGTGCCTGGAGGCAGGACAGCCGCTATGGCTACACCTTC. It is translated as CAWRQDSRYGYTF.

This clone has at least ten counts. The chain employs TRBV18 and TRBJ1-5, with D perhaps matching TRBD1 (6 bases). The CDR3 extends over 16 amino acids. Per germline, CDR1 KGHSH and CDR2 LQKENI. The ends were cut back, 3 bases at V and 4 bases at J, with 16 bases in the middle. CDR3 in amino acids: CASSPDRMLRNQPQHF. The CDR3 nucleotides are TGTGCCAGCTCACCTGACAGGATGCTTAGGAATCAGCCCCAGCATTTT.

This clone was picked up many times. The gene calls are TRBV20-1 and TRBJ2-3, with 9 bases identical to TRBD1. CDR1 DFQATT and CDR2 SNEGSKA come from the germline V gene (reference sequence). V dropped 6 bases and J dropped 2; count of bases not matched to a gene: 6. This CDR3 has 14 amino acids. CDR3 sequence (DNA): TGCAGTGCAGACCGGGACAGGGACACAGATACGCAGTATTTT. Encoded protein: CSADRDRDTDTQYF.

This clone showed up many times. The chain carries TRBV12-3 or TRBV12-4 and TRBJ2-7, with D perhaps TRBD2 (6 bases). The CDR3 totals 13 residues. The V end lost 6 bases, the J end lost 1 base, and 10 bases lay between the germline ends. Written as DNA, the CDR3 is TGTGCCAGCAGGGAGGCGGGATCCTACGAGCAGTACTTC. Protein sequence: CASREAGSYEQYF.

This clone was seen repeatedly, ten times or more. A much larger clone differs from this one at a single base, so this may be a read error. This chain joins TRBV27 and TRBJ2-7; TRBD1 matches 8 bases. The CDR3 is 15 amino acids. Germline loops: CDR1 MNHEY, CDR2 SMNVEV (reference sequence). After removal of 5 bases from V and 2 bases from J, the junction contained 8 bases not matched to a gene. The CDR3 nucleotides read TGTGCCAGCAGTCAGGACAGGGAATCTACCTACGAGCAGTACTTC. Its protein product is CASSQDRESTYEQYF.

This clone was found many times. This chain joins TRBV3-1 and TRBJ1-2; 7 bases are a match to TRBD1. The ends lost 3 bases at V and 6 bases at J; junction bases unmatched: 7. Germline V CDR1 and CDR2: LGHDT, YNNKEL (reference sequence). This CDR3 has 14 amino acids. CDR3 region: CASSHQDRKNGYTF. The CDR3 nucleotides read TGTGCCAGCAGCCATCAGGACAGGAAAAATGGCTACACCTTC.

This clone was counted many times. The V and J genes are TRBV27 and TRBJ2-7; D is unresolved. V was trimmed by 7 bases and J by 0 bases, leaving 16 bases between them. Germline-derived CDR1 and CDR2 are MNHEY and SMNVEV (reference sequence). The CDR3 runs 15 residues. CDR3 sequence (DNA): TGTGCCAGCACAGCCTTGGGCCGGAGCTCCTACGAGCAGTACTTC. Translated, it gives CASTALGRSSYEQYF.

This clone was found many times. This rearrangement joins TRBV11-2 to TRBJ1-3; D is possibly TRBD1 (6 bases). Trimming left V 4 bases short and J 3 bases short, with 19 bases between. This CDR3 contains 17 residues. Germline lookup yields CDR1 SGHAT and CDR2 FQNNGV. The CDR3 loop reads CASSSNSWGPGGNTIYF. In DNA form, the CDR3 reads TGTGCCAGCAGCTCCAACAGCTGGGGGCCCGGTGGAAACACCATATATTTT.

This clone was found many times. The chain links TRBV28 to TRBJ2-2, with D possibly being TRBD2 (7 bases). V was trimmed by 8 bases and J by 5 bases, leaving 15 bases between them. Germline assignment: CDR1 MDHEN and CDR2 SYDVKM. The CDR3 sequence is 14 residues long. CDR3 residues: CASGGGAGTGELFF. The CDR3 DNA sequence: TGTGCCAGCGGGGGGGGGGCCGGAACCGGGGAGCTGTTTTTT.

There are many counts of this clone. The chain employs TRBV3-1 and TRBJ2-3; TRBD1 matches at 9 bases. This CDR3 has 12 residues. CDR1 and CDR2 (germline): LGHDT, YNNKEL (reference sequence). With V trimmed by 10 bases and J by 7 bases, 6 bases remained unmatched. DNA of the CDR3: TGTGCCACACAGGGGGCGACACATACGCAGTATTTT. This sequence encodes CATQGATHTQYF.

This rearrangement joins TRBV6-6 to TRBJ1-1; 7 nucleotides agree with TRBD1. The germline CDR1 and CDR2 sequences are MNHNY and SVGAGI (reference sequence). The CDR3 is made up of 15 amino acids. With 2 bases clipped from V and 7 bases from J, the junction kept 10 bases outside the gene matches. CDR3 protein: CASSYRGKGAVEAFF. DNA of the CDR3: TGTGCCAGCAGTTACCGGGGGAAGGGGGCTGTTGAAGCTTTCTTT.

This clone was counted ten times or more. Other DNA sequences in the sample encode the same CDR3. The V gene is TRBV25-1, the J gene TRBJ1-4, with 8 positions matching TRBD1. V dropped 2 bases and J dropped 6; count of bases not matched to a gene: 8. This CDR3 region has 16 residues. The germline V gene encodes CDR1 MGHDK and CDR2 SYGVNS. CDR3 nucleotide sequence: TGTGCCAGCAGTGAAGCGTTCCTGGACAGGGATGAAAAACTGTTTTTT. It is translated as CASSEAFLDRDEKLFF.

This clone has a count of ten or more. The rearrangement links TRBV20-1 to TRBJ2-5, with D perhaps matching TRBD1 or TRBD2 (5 bases each). V was clipped by 0 bases and J by 5 bases, with 13 bases between them. Germline values: CDR1 DFQATT, CDR2 SNEGSKA (reference sequence). This CDR3 contains 14 residues. The CDR3 region is CSAREGDRQETQYF. As DNA, the CDR3 is TGCAGTGCTAGAGAAGGGGACCGTCAGGAGACCCAGTACTTC.

This clone was counted ten times or more. V and J are TRBV28 and TRBJ1-1, with 7 bases lining up with TRBD1. V shed 8 bases, J shed 3 bases, and the junction held 12 bases outside the gene matches. The CDR3 has 15 residues. CDR1 is MDHEN and CDR2 is SYDVKM in the germline V gene. CDR3 protein: CASVPFSGQHTEAFF. Written as DNA, the CDR3 is TGTGCCAGCGTCCCGTTCTCGGGACAGCACACTGAAGCTTTCTTT.

This chain connects TRBV2 to TRBJ2-2, with D tentatively TRBD1 (8 bases). Deletions cut 2 bases from V and 9 bases from J, with 28 bases between. CDR1 and CDR2 (germline): SNHLY, FYNNEI. The CDR3 contains 19 residues. The CDR3 bases are TGTGCCAGCAGTGAAATGGCAGGGGGCAGCGGGGAGAGGGCACGGGAGCTGTTTTTT. Translated: CASSEMAGGSGERARELFF.